This T cell receptor beta chain is drawn from a study of CXCR3-negative and CXCR3-positive naive CD8 T cells. Notes on the study in general: The study inferred TCR strength from TRB CDR3 properties and found comparable surface CD5 between naive subsets. Greater hydrophobicity was found in TRB CDR3s of CXCR3-positive naive cells than of CXCR3-negative naive cells.

To note about this clonotype: The antigen is undetermined.

CDR3 length: 17 amino acids. Germline CDR1 reads MGHRA; CDR2 reads YSYEKL. The authors prepared UMI-labeled TRB cDNA libraries by 5' RACE. TCRdb reanalyzed the 5' RACE reads and collapses them to one entry per CDR3 protein, without DNA. The sample table includes under 70,000 distinct CDR3 sequences. V usage is TRBV4-1 and J usage is TRBJ2-7; there is no DNA to check the TCRdb D call of TRBD2. Sequencing used naive CXCR3+ CD8+ T cells from blood. Described subset: CD45RO-CCR7+CD27+CD95- naive CD8+ T cells expressing CXCR3 (TNR3+). The TCR was taken from a human donor in good health. Some clones in this sample may be carry-over from other donors' samples. The CDR3 here is CASSARLAGELGYEQYF.